Listed below are T cell receptor beta chains from one sample, sequenced in a study of T-cell reconstitution after alpha-beta-depleted transplantation in children. Using its own MiXCR run on the PCR reads, TCRdb lists one record per CDR3 protein. Of around 400,000 distinct CDR3 sequences in the sample, roughly 10% were seen once. The specimen was PBMCs from the stem cell graft donor, collected from the stem cell graft. Source of these receptors: a human donor who donated a stem cell graft to a child with acute myeloid leukemia. Each CDR3 is given with its conserved first and last residue. A D gene is named only where the DNA matches it firmly. The size field is filled for only some rows; it gives once, few, many or a size class.

>TRBD1|TRBJ1-5|many|TRBV5-1
CASSSDRNQPQHF
TGCGCCAGCAGCTCGGACAGGAATCAGCCCCAGCATTTT
>-|TRBJ2-5|-|TRBV18
CASSPARTKGQETQYF
TGTGCCAGCTCACCGGCCAGGACTAAGGGTCAAGAGACCCAGTACTTC
>TRBD1|TRBJ2-7|-|TRBV6-5
CASSYSSGTGSTYEQYF
TGTGCCAGCAGTTACTCGTCAGGGACAGGGAGCACCTACGAGCAGTACTTC
>-|TRBJ1-1|-|TRBV5-1
CASSGTLEDTEAFF
TGCGCCAGCAGCGGGACCCTAGAGGACACTGAAGCTTTCTTT
>-|TRBJ1-4|-|TRBV6-1
CASMAGITNEKLFF
TGTGCCAGCATGGCAGGAATAACTAATGAAAAACTGTTTTTT
>-|TRBJ2-5|many|TRBV7-2
CASSLVGGRQETQYF
TGTGCCAGCAGCTTAGTGGGCGGCAGGCAAGAGACCCAGTACTTC
>-|TRBJ1-2|many|TRBV7-2
CASSLVRTSYGYTF
TGTGCCAGCAGCTTAGTCAGGACTAGCTATGGCTACACCTTC
>-|TRBJ1-2|many|TRBV28
CASSLTNSLYGYTF
TGTGCCAGCAGTTTAACTAACAGCTTATATGGCTACACCTTC
>-|TRBJ2-5|few|TRBV11-2
CASSLDRLALPIF
TGTGCCAGCAGCTTAGATCGGCTAGCTCTCCCTATTTTC
>-|TRBJ2-3|-|TRBV11-2
CASSLDLRDTQYF
TGTGCCAGCAGCTTAGATCTGCGAGATACGCAGTATTTT
>-|TRBJ2-1|few|TRBV15
CATSRYWDEQFF
TGTGCCACCAGCAGATATTGGGATGAGCAGTTCTTC
>-|TRBJ1-5|-|TRBV12-3/TRBV12-4
CASSRTSGMHF
TGTGCCAGCAGTCGTACGTCCGGCATGCATTTT
>-|TRBJ1-5|few|TRBV4-2
CASSQEDGGAGQPQHF
TGTGCCAGCAGCCAAGAGGACGGCGGGGCTGGGCAGCCCCAGCATTTT
>-|TRBJ2-2|-|TRBV10-2
CASGPSGELFF
TGCGCCAGCGGCCCATCGGGGGAGCTGTTTTTT
>TRBD2|TRBJ2-3|once|TRBV29-1
CSVERAGGPADTQYF
TGCAGCGTTGAGAGGGCGGGGGGGCCTGCAGATACGCAGTATTTT
>-|TRBJ2-2|few|TRBV5-1
CASSLALTLNTGELFF
TGCGCCAGCAGCTTGGCTTTGACCCTGAACACCGGGGAGCTGTTTTTT
>-|TRBJ1-4|-|TRBV2
CASTFPAVSNEKLFF
TGTGCCAGCACGTTCCCCGCGGTATCGAATGAAAAACTGTTTTTT
>-|TRBJ2-7|few|TRBV4-2
CASSPRQESSYEQYF
TGTGCCAGCAGCCCCCGGCAGGAGAGCTCCTACGAGCAGTACTTC
>-|TRBJ2-5|few|TRBV5-1
CASSAGYGPQYF
TGCGCCAGCAGCGCCGGGTACGGGCCCCAGTACTTC
>-|TRBJ2-1|-|TRBV3-1
CASSQDPRDGDEQFF
TGTGCCAGCAGCCAAGATCCGAGAGACGGCGATGAGCAGTTCTTC
>TRBD2|TRBJ2-1|-|TRBV7-2
CASSLRRREVANEQFF
TGTGCCAGCAGCTTACGTCGCCGGGAGGTAGCCAATGAGCAGTTCTTC
>-|TRBJ1-4|few|TRBV4-1
CASSLDTKLFF
TGCGCCAGCAGCCTGGACACTAAACTGTTTTTT
>-|TRBJ2-5|-|TRBV15
CATSRQGVETQYF
TGTGCCACCAGCAGGCAGGGAGTTGAGACCCAGTACTTC
>TRBD1|TRBJ2-7|-|TRBV10-1
CASRPGQGSYEQYF
TGCGCCAGCAGGCCGGGACAGGGCTCCTACGAGCAGTACTTC
>-|TRBJ2-6|few|TRBV12-3/TRBV12-4
CASSLWTPVSGANVLTF
TGTGCCAGCAGTTTATGGACACCCGTGTCTGGGGCCAACGTCCTGACTTTC
>-|TRBJ2-5|many|TRBV10-3
CAISGEGSQETQYF
TGTGCCATCAGTGGGGAAGGGTCCCAAGAGACCCAGTACTTC
>-|TRBJ2-3|few|TRBV5-5
CASSLGKRFTDTQYF
TGTGCCAGCAGCTTGGGGAAGCGGTTTACAGATACGCAGTATTTT
>-|TRBJ2-1|-|TRBV7-6
CASSPTLQGTYNEQFF
TGTGCCAGCAGCCCCACCCTACAGGGAACCTACAATGAGCAGTTCTTC
>TRBD2|TRBJ2-5|-|TRBV7-2
CASSLTSGGLGETQYF
TGTGCCAGCAGCCTGACTAGCGGAGGACTCGGGGAGACCCAGTACTTC
>-|TRBJ1-5|-|TRBV7-8
CASSSMTDQPQHF
TGTGCCAGCAGCTCCATGACCGATCAGCCCCAGCATTTT
>-|TRBJ1-1|few|TRBV5-1
CASSLTSGRFAEAFF
TGCGCCAGCAGCTTGACGTCAGGGAGGTTCGCTGAAGCTTTCTTT
>TRBD2|TRBJ2-4|many|TRBV7-2
CASSPGLAETNIQYF
TGTGCCAGCAGCCCAGGACTAGCGGAAACAAACATTCAGTACTTC
>TRBD1|TRBJ2-3|-|TRBV29-1
CSVEGDRATDTQYF
TGCAGCGTTGAAGGGGACAGGGCCACAGATACGCAGTATTTT
>-|TRBJ1-5|few|TRBV20-1
CSASSGIGNQPQHF
TGCAGTGCTAGTTCCGGGATAGGCAATCAGCCCCAGCATTTT
>TRBD2|TRBJ2-7|-|TRBV4-3
CASSQGLAGSVEQYF
TGCGCCAGCAGCCAAGGGTTAGCGGGGTCCGTTGAGCAGTACTTC
>-|TRBJ2-1|few|TRBV27
CASSSLGLRYNEQFF
TGTGCCAGCTCAAGTTTGGGCCTAAGATACAATGAGCAGTTCTTC
>TRBD2|TRBJ2-1|many|TRBV12-3/TRBV12-4
CASSIRDPGRGEFF
TGTGCCAGCAGCATCCGGGACCCCGGGCGGGGGGAGTTCTTC
>-|TRBJ1-6|-|TRBV2
CASRRGVRGAPLHF
TGTGCCAGCAGACGTGGGGTCAGGGGAGCACCCCTCCACTTT
>TRBD2|TRBJ2-7|-|TRBV6-2/TRBV6-3
CASQLAGGVLYEQYF
TGTGCCAGCCAATTAGCGGGAGGAGTTCTCTACGAGCAGTACTTC
>-|TRBJ1-2|many|TRBV27
CASSFRGEGYGYTF
TGTGCCAGCAGTTTCAGGGGTGAGGGCTATGGCTACACCTTC
>TRBD1|TRBJ2-2|many|TRBV4-2
CASSQGTGEPGELFF
TGTGCCAGCAGCCAAGGGACAGGGGAACCCGGGGAGCTGTTTTTT
>TRBD2|TRBJ2-7|many|TRBV20-1
CSARDQQREYEQYF
TGCAGTGCTAGAGATCAGCAGCGGGAGTACGAGCAGTACTTC
>-|TRBJ2-1|-|TRBV2
CASTRADPSYNEQFF
TGTGCCAGCACCCGTGCAGACCCATCCTACAATGAGCAGTTCTTC
>TRBD2|TRBJ2-7|-|TRBV6-1
CASSEGIAGSYEQYF
TGTGCCAGCAGTGAAGGAATAGCGGGCTCCTACGAGCAGTACTTC
>-|TRBJ1-3|-|TRBV7-2
CASSKREGPGNTIYF
TGTGCCAGCAGCAAAAGGGAGGGGCCCGGAAACACCATATATTTT
>-|TRBJ2-3|-|TRBV12-3/TRBV12-4
CASSFGDRTDTQYF
TGTGCCAGCAGTTTTGGGGACCGCACAGATACGCAGTATTTT
>-|TRBJ2-3|few|TRBV4-1
CASSQEGRGTDTQYF
TGCGCCAGCAGCCAAGAGGGCAGGGGCACAGATACGCAGTATTTT
>-|TRBJ2-7|-|TRBV18
CASSPAEGSVDEQYF
TGTGCCAGCTCACCGGCGGAAGGGAGTGTCGACGAGCAGTACTTC
>TRBD2|TRBJ2-3|-|TRBV5-1
CASSLSGGAPDTQYF
TGCGCCAGCAGCCTTAGCGGGGGGGCCCCAGATACGCAGTATTTT